This T cell receptor (beta chain) was sequenced for a study of T-cell reconstitution after alpha-beta-depleted transplantation in children. Study outcomes and limitations: Several hundred graft clones that had expanded were reportedly the source of alpha-beta T cells about two months after transplant.

For TCRbeta, the library was prepared with unique molecular identifiers. Each CDR3 protein is one row after TCRdb ran MiXCR on the PCR reads. The sample has 400,000 to 550,000 distinct CDR3 sequences, roughly a tenth seen once. This clonotype appeared many times. Its antigen is not known. The CDR3 loop spans 13 amino acids. Trimming shortened V by 5 bases and J by 10 bases, and 15 bases separated the two germline ends. The sample consisted of PBMCs, taken before TCRalphabeta/CD19-depleted stem cell transplant. The chain couples TRBV12-3 or TRBV12-4 to TRBJ2-1, with TRBD2 as a possible D gene (5 bases). The clonotype was recovered from a child younger than 10 with inherited bone marrow failure, due to receive a stem cell transplant. In DNA, the CDR3 is TGTGCCAGCAGTCCCACGAGTCCGGGAGAGCAGTTCTTC. Amino acids: CASSPTSPGEQFF.